The 23 T cell receptor beta chains below come from one sample, sequenced in a study of T-cell reconstitution after alpha-beta-depleted transplantation in children. For TCRbeta, the library was prepared with unique molecular identifiers. MiXCR, run by TCRdb on the PCR reads, gives a single entry per CDR3 protein. The profile shows 600,000 to 700,000 distinct CDR3 sequences, 16% of them singletons. This sample comprised PBMCs from the stem cell graft donor, obtained from the stem cell graft. These receptors came from a human donor who donated a stem cell graft to a child with acute myeloid leukemia.

V gene TRBV29-1 combines with J gene TRBJ2-1, with 8 bases identical to TRBD1. The junction had 7 bases not matched to a gene; V was cut back by 4 bases and J by 8 bases. CDR1 and CDR2 from the germline V gene are SQVTM and ANQGSEA. The CDR3 extends over 13 amino acids. In DNA form, the CDR3 reads TGCAGCGTTGGGGACAGGCGGCGTCATGAGCAGTTCTTC. This gives the protein CSVGDRRRHEQFF.

This clonotype was counted between two and nine times. V gene TRBV4-3 combines with J gene TRBJ1-4; TRBD1 agrees at 7 bases. V shed 4 bases, J shed 1 base, and the junction held 6 bases outside the gene matches. Germline V CDR1 and CDR2: LGHNA, YSLEER. The CDR3 is 16 residues long. The CDR3 region has the DNA TGCGCCAGCAGCCGGGACTCAGGGGGAACTAATGAAAAACTGTTTTTT. It codes for CASSRDSGGTNEKLFF.

This clonotype was detected many times. This chain uses TRBV20-1 with TRBJ1-1; no reliable D call. CDR1 and CDR2 (germline): DFQATT, SNEGSKA (reference sequence). The CDR3 totals 10 residues. CDR3 region: CRVRGTEAFF. The CDR3 DNA reads TGCAGGGTCAGAGGCACTGAAGCTTTCTTT.

This sequence joins TRBV4-3 and TRBJ2-2; D possibly corresponds to TRBD1 (6 bases). Per the germline V gene, CDR1 is LGHNA and CDR2 is YSLEER. V was trimmed by 4 bases and J by 5 bases, leaving 14 bases between them. The CDR3 runs to 15 residues. The chain's CDR3 is CASSPGHLMTGELFF. The CDR3 coding sequence is TGCGCCAGCAGCCCGGGACACCTGATGACCGGGGAGCTGTTTTTT.

This clonotype was recorded at least ten times. V usage is TRBV11-2 and J usage is TRBJ2-7; D is possibly TRBD1 (5 bases). This CDR3 has 15 residues. Germline V CDR1 and CDR2: SGHAT, FQNNGV. CDR3 sequence: CASSLGARSAYEQYV. The CDR3 region has the DNA TGTGCCAGTAGCTTAGGGGCCAGGTCTGCCTACGAGCAGTACGTC.

The table lists this clonotype with many counts. J is TRBJ1-5 and V is TRBV28; TRBD1 matches at 7 bases. CDR3 length equals 17 residues. From germline, CDR1 is MDHEN and CDR2 SYDVKM. J lost 0 bases, V lost 3 bases, and 8 bases had no gene match. The CDR3 loop is CASSFLGTENSNQPQHF. CDR3 nucleotides: TGTGCCAGCAGTTTTTTAGGGACAGAAAATAGCAATCAGCCCCAGCATTTT.

This chain links TRBV30 with TRBJ2-5; 14 bases map to TRBD2. Germline values: CDR1 GTSNPN, CDR2 SVGIG (reference sequence). The CDR3 covers 13 residues. V was clipped by 5 bases and J by 6 bases; unmatched bases: 2. The CDR3, as DNA: TGTGCCTGGGGACTAGCGGGGGGTAAGACCCAGTACTTC. Translated: CAWGLAGGKTQYF.

The V call is TRBV5-1, the J call TRBJ2-3, with 9 nucleotides matching TRBD1. The V and J ends lost 5 bases and 5 bases, in that order; junction bases with no gene match: 9. The CDR3 loop spans 15 amino acids. Germline V gives CDR1 SGHRS, CDR2 YFSETQ. CDR3 amino acids: CASSPAGQGLDTQYF. In nucleotides, the CDR3 is TGCGCCAGCAGTCCGGCGGGACAGGGCCTAGATACGCAGTATTTT. Using reference TRBV5-1 and TRBJ2-3 for the parts outside the CDR3, the full variable domain is KAGVTQTPRYLIKTRGQQVTLSCSPISGHRSVSWYQQTPGQGLQFLFEYFSETQRNKGNFPGRFSGRQFSNSRSEMNVSTLELGDSALYLCASSPAGQGLDTQYFGPGTRLTVL.

This clonotype has a handful of counts. V and J are TRBV5-6 and TRBJ2-2; no definite D call. V was pared by 2 bases and J by 1 base, with 12 bases between. This CDR3 is 16 amino acids long. The germline gives CDR1 SGHDT, CDR2 YYEEEE. The CDR3 loop reads CASSFVSEWNTGELFF. CDR3 coding DNA: TGTGCCAGCAGCTTCGTATCCGAATGGAACACCGGGGAGCTGTTTTTT.

This clonotype turned up a few times. This sequence joins TRBV24-1 and TRBJ1-2; no reliable D call. Trimming stripped 8 bases from V and 2 bases from J, with 11 bases between. This CDR3 comprises 13 residues. Germline V gene data show CDR1 as KGHDR and CDR2 as SFDVKD. The DNA for the CDR3 is TGTGCCACCAAGGACCTACTAAACTATGGCTACACCTTC. Translating it yields CATKDLLNYGYTF.

The count of this clonotype is one. This chain uses TRBV30 with TRBJ2-1; TRBD2 matches 9 bases. V trimming: 1 base; J trimming: 0 bases; junction bases outside the gene matches: 4. This CDR3 comprises 16 residues. Per germline, CDR1 GTSNPN and CDR2 SVGIG (reference sequence). In DNA form, the CDR3 reads TGTGCCTGGAGTGGAAGGCGGGGGGGCTCCTACAATGAGCAGTTCTTC. This encodes CAWSGRRGGSYNEQFF.

V usage is TRBV5-1 and J usage is TRBJ2-1; 7 bases line up with TRBD2. The CDR3 length is 13 residues. With 3 bases clipped from V and 12 bases from J, the junction kept 9 bases outside the gene matches. Germline V gene lookup returns CDR1 SGHRS and CDR2 YFSETQ. In nucleotides, the CDR3 is TGCGCCAGCAGCTCCCAGTGGGGGGGGTCGCAGTTCTTC. Protein sequence: CASSSQWGGSQFF.

In this sample, this clonotype turned up a few times. The rearrangement uses TRBV20-1 and TRBJ1-1; the D gene is possibly TRBD1 (5 bases). The germline V and J ends were trimmed by 1 base and 7 bases, with 19 bases remaining between them. From germline, CDR1 is DFQATT and CDR2 SNEGSKA (reference sequence). The CDR3 runs to 15 residues. CDR3 coding DNA: TGCAGTGCTAGAGCGGGGGGGTCTAGATCCCGTGAAGCTTTCTTT. As protein: CSARAGGSRSREAFF.

In its sample, this clonotype was seen many times. The chain combines TRBV29-1 with TRBJ1-2; D is perhaps TRBD1 (5 bases). In germline, CDR1 is SQVTM, CDR2 ANQGSEA. The V end lost 1 base, the J end lost 7 bases, and 16 bases lay between the germline ends. The CDR3 runs to 14 residues. This CDR3 reads CSVEGSQGVIGYTF. CDR3 nucleotides: TGCAGCGTTGAAGGATCCCAGGGAGTTATTGGCTACACCTTC.

In its sample, this clonotype was seen a few times. CDR3 in amino acids: CASSQVTGNTIYF. The CDR3, as DNA: TGCGCCAGCAGCCAAGTGACTGGAAACACCATATATTTT. V usage is TRBV4-3 and J usage is TRBJ1-3; D gene unclear. The germline V gene encodes CDR1 LGHNA and CDR2 YSLEER. V shed 1 base and J shed 2 bases, with 3 bases lying between them. The CDR3 is 13 residues long.

This clonotype occurred many times. The V and J genes are TRBV4-2 and TRBJ2-3; TRBD2 aligns across 7 bases. Trimming at V came to 0 bases and at J to 2 bases, leaving 5 bases not matched to a gene. Germline-derived CDR1 and CDR2 are LGHNA and YNFKEQ. This CDR3 spans 16 amino acids. CDR3 in amino acids: CASSQERRGITDTQYF. In DNA, the CDR3 is TGTGCCAGCAGCCAAGAACGGCGGGGGATCACAGATACGCAGTATTTT.

This clonotype was seen a few times. The chain employs TRBV6-5 and TRBJ1-5; no clear D gene. Germline CDR1 reads MNHEY; CDR2 reads SVGAGI. The germline V and J ends were trimmed by 0 bases and 7 bases, with 10 bases remaining between them. The CDR3 totals 14 residues. CDR3 sequence: CASSYSEGRQPQHF. The DNA for the CDR3 is TGTGCCAGCAGTTACTCGGAAGGACGGCAGCCCCAGCATTTT.

The J gene is TRBJ1-2, the V gene TRBV20-1; the D is unclear. Germline V gene lookup returns CDR1 DFQATT and CDR2 SNEGSKA (reference sequence). V dropped 5 bases and J dropped 1 base, with 14 bases sitting between them. This CDR3 is built from 14 residues. In DNA form, the CDR3 reads TGCAGTGCTGTGAGTCTCCTGCTTAACTATGGCTACACCTTC. This encodes CSAVSLLLNYGYTF.

The chain recombines TRBV12-3 or TRBV12-4 with TRBJ1-5; 8 bases fit TRBD1. The CDR3 runs to 15 residues. V shed 6 bases, J shed 6 bases, and the junction held 10 bases outside the gene matches. CDR3 region: CASSRTGSLGQPQHF. CDR3 bases: TGTGCCAGCAGCCGGACAGGGAGTTTGGGTCAGCCCCAGCATTTT.

This clonotype was detected only a few times. CDR3 amino acids: CASSLGRGASYNEQFF. The CDR3 bases are TGCGCCAGCAGCTTGGGACGGGGAGCGTCCTACAATGAGCAGTTCTTC. The chain employs TRBV5-1 and TRBJ2-1; D is perhaps TRBD2 (5 bases). The CDR3 length is 16 residues. Germline lookup yields CDR1 SGHRS and CDR2 YFSETQ. V was trimmed by 0 bases and J by 1 base, leaving 11 bases between them.

This clonotype showed up many times. The chain uses TRBV20-1 and TRBJ2-1, with no clear D. V dropped 5 bases and J dropped 0 bases, with 8 bases sitting between them. This CDR3 comprises 13 residues. The germline V gene encodes CDR1 DFQATT and CDR2 SNEGSKA (reference sequence). The CDR3 DNA reads TGCAGTGCTCAAGTCAGCTCCTACAATGAGCAGTTCTTC. This codes for CSAQVSSYNEQFF.

V usage is TRBV11-2 and J usage is TRBJ1-1; a weak D match, TRBD1 (5 bases). This CDR3 spans 18 amino acids. V shed 2 bases and J shed 4 bases, with 23 bases lying between them. Germline CDR1 and CDR2: SGHAT and FQNNGV. The CDR3 sequence is CASSLQGNGDKGRTEAFF. DNA for the CDR3: TGTGCCAGCAGCTTACAAGGTAACGGAGACAAGGGGCGCACTGAAGCTTTCTTT. Based on the CDR3 plus reference TRBV11-2 and TRBJ1-1, the full variable domain is EAGVAQSPRYKIIEKRQSVAFWCNPISGHATLYWYQQILGQGPKLLIQFQNNGVVDDSQLPKDRFSAERLKGVDSTLKIQPAKLEDSAVYLCASSLQGNGDKGRTEAFFGQGTRLTVV.

This sequence joins TRBV20-1 and TRBJ1-5; maybe TRBD1 (5 bases). Between the trimmed V and J ends, which lost 3 bases and 2 bases, there was a span of 17 bases. The CDR3 runs 16 residues. CDR1 and CDR2 (germline): DFQATT, SNEGSKA (reference sequence). Here the CDR3 reads CSASKPKGRGNQPQHF. The CDR3 DNA follows: TGCAGTGCTAGCAAACCCAAGGGGCGAGGCAATCAGCCCCAGCATTTT.